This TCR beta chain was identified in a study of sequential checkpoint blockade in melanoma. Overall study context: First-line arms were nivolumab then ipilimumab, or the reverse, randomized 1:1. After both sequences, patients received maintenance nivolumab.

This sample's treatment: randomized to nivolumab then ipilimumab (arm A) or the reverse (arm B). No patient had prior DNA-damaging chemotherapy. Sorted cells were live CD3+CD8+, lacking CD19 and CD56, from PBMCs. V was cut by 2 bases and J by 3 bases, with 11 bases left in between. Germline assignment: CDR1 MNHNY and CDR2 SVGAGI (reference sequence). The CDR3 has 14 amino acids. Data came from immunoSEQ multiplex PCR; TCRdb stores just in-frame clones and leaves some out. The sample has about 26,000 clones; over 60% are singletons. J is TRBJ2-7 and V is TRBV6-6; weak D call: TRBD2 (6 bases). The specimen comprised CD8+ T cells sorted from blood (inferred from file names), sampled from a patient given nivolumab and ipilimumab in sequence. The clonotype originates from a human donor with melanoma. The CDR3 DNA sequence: TGTGCCAGCAGTTACGGGGCTAGCGACTACGAGCAGTACTTC. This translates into CASSYGASDYEQYF.